This T cell receptor beta chain appears in the sequencing data of a study of blood T cell repertoires in COVID-19. Method: immunoSEQ multiplex PCR; TCRdb's copy keeps in-frame clones and lacks some. The table has about 270,000 clones, around nine tenths seen once; the top ten hold roughly 8%. This clone was detected only once. Germline trimming cut 6 bases from V and 7 bases from J; bases unmatched to any gene: 6. The CDR3 length is 14 residues. Germline V gene data show CDR1 as MRHNA and CDR2 as SNTAGT. The source of this sequence is a man in his forties or fifties with active or convalescent COVID-19. Sequencing was done on a sample of peripheral blood. This sequence joins TRBV6-4 and TRBJ1-5; 10 bases are a match to TRBD1. CDR3 residues: CASSQTGGEQPQHF. CDR3 DNA sequence: TGTGCCAGCAGCCAGACAGGGGGCGAGCAGCCCCAGCATTTT.